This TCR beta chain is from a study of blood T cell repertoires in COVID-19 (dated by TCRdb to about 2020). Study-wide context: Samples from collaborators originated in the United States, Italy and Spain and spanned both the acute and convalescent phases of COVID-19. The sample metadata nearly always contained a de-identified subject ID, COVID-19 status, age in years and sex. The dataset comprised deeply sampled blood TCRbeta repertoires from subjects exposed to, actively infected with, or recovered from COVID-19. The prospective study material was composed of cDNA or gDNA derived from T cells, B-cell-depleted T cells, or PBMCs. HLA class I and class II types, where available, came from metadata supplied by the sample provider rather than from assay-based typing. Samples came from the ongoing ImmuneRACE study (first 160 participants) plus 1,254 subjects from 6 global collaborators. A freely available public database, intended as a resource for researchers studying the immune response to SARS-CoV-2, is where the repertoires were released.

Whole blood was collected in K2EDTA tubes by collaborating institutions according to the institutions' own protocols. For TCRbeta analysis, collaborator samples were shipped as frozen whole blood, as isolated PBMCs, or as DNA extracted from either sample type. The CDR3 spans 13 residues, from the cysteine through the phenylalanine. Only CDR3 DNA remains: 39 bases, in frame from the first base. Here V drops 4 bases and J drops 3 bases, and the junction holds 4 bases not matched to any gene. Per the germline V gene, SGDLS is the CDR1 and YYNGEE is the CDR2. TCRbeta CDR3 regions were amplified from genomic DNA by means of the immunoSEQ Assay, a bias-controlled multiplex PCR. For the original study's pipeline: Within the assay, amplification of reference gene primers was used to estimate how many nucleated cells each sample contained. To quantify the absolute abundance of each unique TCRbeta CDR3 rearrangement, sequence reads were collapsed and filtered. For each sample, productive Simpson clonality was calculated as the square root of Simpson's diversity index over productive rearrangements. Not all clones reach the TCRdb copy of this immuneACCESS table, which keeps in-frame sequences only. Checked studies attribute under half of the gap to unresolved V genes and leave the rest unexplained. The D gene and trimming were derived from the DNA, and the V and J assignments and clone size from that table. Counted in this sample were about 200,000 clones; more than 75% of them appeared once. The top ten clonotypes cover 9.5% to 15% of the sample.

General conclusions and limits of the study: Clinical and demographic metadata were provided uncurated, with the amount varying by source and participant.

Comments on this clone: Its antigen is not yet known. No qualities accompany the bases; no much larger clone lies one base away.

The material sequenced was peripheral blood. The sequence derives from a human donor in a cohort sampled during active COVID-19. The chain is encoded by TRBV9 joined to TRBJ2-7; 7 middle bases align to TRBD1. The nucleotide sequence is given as TGTGCCAGCAGCTTTCGGGACAGCTACGAGCAGTACTTC. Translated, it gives CASSFRDSYEQYF.